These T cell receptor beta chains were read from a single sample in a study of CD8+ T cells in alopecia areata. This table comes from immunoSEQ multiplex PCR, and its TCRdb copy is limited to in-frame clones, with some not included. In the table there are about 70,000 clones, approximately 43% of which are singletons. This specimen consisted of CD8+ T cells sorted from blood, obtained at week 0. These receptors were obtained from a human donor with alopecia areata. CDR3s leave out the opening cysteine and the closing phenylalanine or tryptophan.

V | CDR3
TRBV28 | ASSIQTAYEQY
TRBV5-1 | ASSGGRTAQETQY
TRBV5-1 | ASSTSGPSYNEQF
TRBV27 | ASSFRQGSSYEQY
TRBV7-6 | ASSHPRDEGISYNEQF
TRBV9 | ASSVGSGSLDNEQF
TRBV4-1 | ASSPTGRVEETQY
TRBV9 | ASSVDFGPYNEQF
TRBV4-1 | ASSAGLAGGGEQF
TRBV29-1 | SVEWTRDRGRGVGYT
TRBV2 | ASSDASKDSYEQY
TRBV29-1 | SVLSNTGELF
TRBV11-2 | ASSLAGNTEAF
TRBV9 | ASSPRAGGLYEQY
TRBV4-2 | ASSQDKWTSSYEQY
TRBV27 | ASGYEQF
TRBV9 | ASSVATERTGLETQY
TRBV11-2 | AVGLAGDTQY
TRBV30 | AWSAGTSNTGELF
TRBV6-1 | ATRAGGEQY
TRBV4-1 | ASSQDASVNEQF
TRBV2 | ASSARSTDTQY
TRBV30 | AWESGFGYT
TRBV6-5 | ASRPSGSSGTQY
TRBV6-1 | ASSGGAATEAF
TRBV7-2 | ASSLRGEGSVYGYT
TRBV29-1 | SVVTGGGYT
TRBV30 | AWSGKERVYEQY
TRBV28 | ASSSQGRAGDTGELF
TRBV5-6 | ASSARDRGTNEKLF
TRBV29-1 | SVDEDRGRYNEQF
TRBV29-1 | SAWTVNGELF
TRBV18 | ASPDEGTGANVLT
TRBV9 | ASSRPLVVGTYNEQF
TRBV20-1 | SARPGTEAF
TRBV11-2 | ASSHSDQGALDYGYT
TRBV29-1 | SVETPSEYGYT
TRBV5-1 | ASSWGETQY
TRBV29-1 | SAAQGFDTQY
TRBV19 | ASSSLRDAWRETQY
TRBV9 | ASSVAPSRSSDNEQF
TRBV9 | ASSVGSTNEKLF
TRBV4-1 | ASSQRSVVAGGDEQF
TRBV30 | AWSVKVTGAGTDTQY
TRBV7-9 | ASSLTKAQETQY
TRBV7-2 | ASSLEALSGNTIY
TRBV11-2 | ASSLGVDGYT
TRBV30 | AWSSGYEQY
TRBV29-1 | SVPGTGNHGYT
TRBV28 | ASSTGGANTEAF
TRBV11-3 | ASSWSKTARNYGYT
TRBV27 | ASKVRETQY
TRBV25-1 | ASSESSRYEQY
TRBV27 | ASSFSIGGELF
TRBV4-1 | ASPGRGYEQY
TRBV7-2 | ASSPPLAGRTDTQY
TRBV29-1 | RSDNEQF